This TCR beta chain was identified in a study of blood T cell repertoires in COVID-19. Study-wide context: The samples span acute and convalescent COVID-19 from the United States, Italy and Spain. Sources were T cells, B-cell-depleted T cells, or PBMCs; the material itself was cDNA or gDNA.

TCRdb's copy holds only in-frame clones and misses some; the assay was immunoSEQ multiplex PCR. The sample has about 530,000 clones, about 88% seen once; the top ten hold about 8.2%. J lost 6 bases, V lost 4 bases, and 5 bases had no gene match. There are 14 residues in the CDR3. CDR1 and CDR2 (germline): SGHRS, YFSETQ. Seattle patients were enrolled while actively infected and followed longitudinally. Sequencing was done on a sample of peripheral blood. This chain links TRBV5-1 with TRBJ2-1; 9 bases fit TRBD1. The TCR sequence derives from a woman in her forties or fifties with COVID-19, enrolled during active disease. The CDR3 loop is CASSLGQGINEQFF. The CDR3 DNA is TGCGCCAGCAGCCTCGGACAGGGGATCAATGAGCAGTTCTTC.